The clone carrying this T cell receptor (beta chain) occurred many times. The antigen remains undetermined. The data originate from a study of T cells in Graves' hyperthyroidism and ophthalmopathy. Study results and limitations: Ophthalmopathy was model-predicted a median about 6.7 months pre-onset.

From germline, CDR1 is DFQATT and CDR2 SNEGSKA (reference sequence). V trimming: 3 bases; J trimming: 2 bases; junction bases outside the gene matches: 2. The CDR3 sequence is 13 residues long. RNA transcripts provided the source from which TCR beta CDR3 regions were amplified. The primer set for the first-round RT-PCR of the TCR CDR3 was HTBI. A single record per CDR3 protein comes from TCRdb applying MiXCR to the multiplex PCR reads. Altogether fewer than 650,000 distinct CDR3 sequences are present, 40% to 50% being singletons, with the ten largest covering about two fifths. This receptor was taken from an adult woman with Graves' disease, either hyperthyroidism or ophthalmopathy (not recorded which). The chain combines TRBV20-1 with TRBJ2-7, with 9 bases aligning to TRBD2. The sample consisted of peripheral blood or thyroid tissue (not recorded which). The CDR3 DNA reads as TGCAGTGCTAGCTTAGCGGGAGCCTACGAGCAGTACTTC. This codes for CSASLAGAYEQYF.